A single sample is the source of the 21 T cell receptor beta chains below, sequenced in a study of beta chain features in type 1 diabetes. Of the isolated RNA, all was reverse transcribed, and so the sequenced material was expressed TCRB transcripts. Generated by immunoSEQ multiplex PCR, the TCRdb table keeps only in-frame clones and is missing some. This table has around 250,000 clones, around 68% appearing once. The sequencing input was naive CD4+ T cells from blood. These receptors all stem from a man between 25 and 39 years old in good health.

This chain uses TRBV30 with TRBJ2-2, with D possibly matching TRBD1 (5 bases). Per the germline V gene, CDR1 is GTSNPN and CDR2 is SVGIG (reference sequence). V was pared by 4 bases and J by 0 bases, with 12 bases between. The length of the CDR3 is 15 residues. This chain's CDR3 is CAWTAAGPNTGELFF. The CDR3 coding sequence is TGTGCCTGGACGGCGGCAGGGCCGAACACCGGGGAGCTGTTTTTT.

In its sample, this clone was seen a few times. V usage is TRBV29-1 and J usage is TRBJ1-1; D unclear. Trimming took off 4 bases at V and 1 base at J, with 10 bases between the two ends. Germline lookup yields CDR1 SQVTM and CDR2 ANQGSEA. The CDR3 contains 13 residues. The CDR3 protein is CSVVRQENTEAFF. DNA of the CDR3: TGCAGCGTTGTTCGGCAGGAGAACACTGAAGCTTTCTTT. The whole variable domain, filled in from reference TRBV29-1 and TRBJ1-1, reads SAVISQKPSRDICQRGTSLTIQCQVDSQVTMMFWYRQQPGQSLTLIATANQGSEATYESGFVIDKFPISRPNLTFSTLTVSNMSPEDSSIYLCSVVRQENTEAFFGQGTRLTVV.

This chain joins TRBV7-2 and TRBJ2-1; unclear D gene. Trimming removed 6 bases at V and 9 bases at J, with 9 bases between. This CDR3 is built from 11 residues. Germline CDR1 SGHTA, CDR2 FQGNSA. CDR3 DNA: TGTGCCAGCAGGTTATATGGTGAGCAGTTCTTC. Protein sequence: CASRLYGEQFF.

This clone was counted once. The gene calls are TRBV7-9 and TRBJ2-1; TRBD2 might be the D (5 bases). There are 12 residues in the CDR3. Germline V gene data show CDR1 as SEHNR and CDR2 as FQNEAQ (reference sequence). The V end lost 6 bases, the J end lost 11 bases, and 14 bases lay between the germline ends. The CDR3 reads CASSTGGSQQFF. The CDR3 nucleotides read TGTGCCAGCAGTACTGGCGGGTCCCAGCAGTTCTTC.

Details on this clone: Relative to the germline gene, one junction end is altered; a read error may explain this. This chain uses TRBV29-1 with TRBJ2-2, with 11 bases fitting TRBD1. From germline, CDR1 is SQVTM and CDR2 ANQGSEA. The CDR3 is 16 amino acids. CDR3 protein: CSVEAEGQGVAGELFF. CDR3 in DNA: TGCAGCGTAGAAGCTGAGGGACAGGGGGTAGCCGGGGAGCTGTTTTTT.

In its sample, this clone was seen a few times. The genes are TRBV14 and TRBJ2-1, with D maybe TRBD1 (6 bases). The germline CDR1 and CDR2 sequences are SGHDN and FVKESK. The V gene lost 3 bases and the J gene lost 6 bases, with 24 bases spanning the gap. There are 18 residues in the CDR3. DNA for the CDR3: TGTGCCAGCAGCCACTTAGGCTACAGGGAATTTAAGAGCAATGAGCAGTTCTTC. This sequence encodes CASSHLGYREFKSNEQFF.

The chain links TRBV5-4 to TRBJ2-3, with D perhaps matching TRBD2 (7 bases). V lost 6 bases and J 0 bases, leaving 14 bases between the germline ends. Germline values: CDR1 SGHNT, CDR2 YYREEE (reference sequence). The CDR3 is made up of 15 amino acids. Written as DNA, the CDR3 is TGTGCCAGCAAGGGAGGGGGAAAGAGCACAGATACGCAGTATTTT. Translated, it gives CASKGGGKSTDTQYF.

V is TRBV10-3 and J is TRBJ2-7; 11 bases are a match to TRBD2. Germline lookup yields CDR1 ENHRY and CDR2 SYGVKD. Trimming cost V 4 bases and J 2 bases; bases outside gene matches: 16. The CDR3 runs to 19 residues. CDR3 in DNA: TGTGCCATCAGTGTGACAATCATACGGACTAGCGGGTCACCCTACGAGCAGTACTTC. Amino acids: CAISVTIIRTSGSPYEQYF.

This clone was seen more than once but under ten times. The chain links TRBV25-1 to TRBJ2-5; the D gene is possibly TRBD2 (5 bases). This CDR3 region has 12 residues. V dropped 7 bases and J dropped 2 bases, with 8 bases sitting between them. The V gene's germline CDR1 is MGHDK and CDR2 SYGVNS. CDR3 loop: CASTGGQETQYF. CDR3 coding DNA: TGTGCCAGCACCGGAGGTCAAGAGACCCAGTACTTC.

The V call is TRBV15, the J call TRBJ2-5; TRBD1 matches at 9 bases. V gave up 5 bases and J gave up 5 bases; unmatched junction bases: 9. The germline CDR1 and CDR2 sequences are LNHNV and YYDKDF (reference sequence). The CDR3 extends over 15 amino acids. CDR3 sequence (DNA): TGTGCCACCAGCTTACCGGGACAGGGAACCGAGACCCAGTACTTC. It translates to CATSLPGQGTETQYF.

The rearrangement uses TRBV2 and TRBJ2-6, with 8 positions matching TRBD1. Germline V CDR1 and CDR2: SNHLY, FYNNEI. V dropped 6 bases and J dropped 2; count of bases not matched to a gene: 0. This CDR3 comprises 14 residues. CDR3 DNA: TGTGCCAGCAGGGACAGGGCTGGGGCCAACGTCCTGACTTTC. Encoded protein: CASRDRAGANVLTF. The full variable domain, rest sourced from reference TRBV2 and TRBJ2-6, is EPEVTQTPSHQVTQMGQEVILRCVPISNHLYFYWYRQILGQKVEFLVSFYNNEISEKSEIFDDQFSVERPDGSNFTLKIRSTKLEDSAMYFCASRDRAGANVLTFGAGSRLTVL.

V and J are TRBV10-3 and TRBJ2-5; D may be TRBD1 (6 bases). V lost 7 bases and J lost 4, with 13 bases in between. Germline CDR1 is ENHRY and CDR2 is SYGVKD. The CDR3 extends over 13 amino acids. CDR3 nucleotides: TGTGCCATCAATGACAGGCCGGGAGAGACCCAGTACTTC. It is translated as CAINDRPGETQYF.

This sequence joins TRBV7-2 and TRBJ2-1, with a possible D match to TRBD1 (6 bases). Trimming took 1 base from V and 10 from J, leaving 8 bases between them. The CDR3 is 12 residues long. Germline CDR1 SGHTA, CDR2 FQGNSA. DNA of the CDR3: TGTGCCAGCAGCTTAGAAGGGGGAGAGCAGTTCTTC. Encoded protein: CASSLEGGEQFF.

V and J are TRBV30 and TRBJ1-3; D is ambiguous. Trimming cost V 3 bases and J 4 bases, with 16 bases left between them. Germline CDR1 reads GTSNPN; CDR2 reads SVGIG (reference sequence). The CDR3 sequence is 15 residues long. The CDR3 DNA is TGTGCCTGGAGAAACGGCGGCGGGATAGGAAACACCATATATTTT. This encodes CAWRNGGGIGNTIYF.

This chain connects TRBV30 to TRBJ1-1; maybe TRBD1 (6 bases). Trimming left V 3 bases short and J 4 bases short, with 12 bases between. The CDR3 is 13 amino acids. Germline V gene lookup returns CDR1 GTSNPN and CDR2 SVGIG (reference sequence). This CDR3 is CAWRTTGTTEAFF. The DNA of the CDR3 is TGTGCCTGGAGGACTACAGGGACCACTGAAGCTTTCTTT.

The CDR3 region is CASSLGAAHDTQYF. For the CDR3, the DNA is TGTGCCAGCAGCTTGGGGGCGGCCCACGATACGCAGTATTTT. J is TRBJ2-3 and V is TRBV7-2; a weak D match, TRBD1 (6 bases). Germline V gene sequence: CDR1 SGHTA, CDR2 FQGNSA. The CDR3 has 14 amino acids. Trimming removed 3 bases from V and 6 bases from J, with 13 bases in between.

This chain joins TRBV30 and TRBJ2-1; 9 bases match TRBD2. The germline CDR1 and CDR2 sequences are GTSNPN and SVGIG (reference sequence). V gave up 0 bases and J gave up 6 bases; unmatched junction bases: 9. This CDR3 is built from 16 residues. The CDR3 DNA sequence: TGTGCCTGGAGTGTACTAGCGGGCTACACGGGCAATGAGCAGTTCTTC. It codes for CAWSVLAGYTGNEQFF. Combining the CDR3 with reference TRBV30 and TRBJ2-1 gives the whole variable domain SQTIHQWPATLVQPVGSPLSLECTVEGTSNPNLYWYRQAAGRGLQLLFYSVGIGQISSEVPQNLSASRPQDRQFILSSKKLLLSDSGFYLCAWSVLAGYTGNEQFFGPGTRLTVL.

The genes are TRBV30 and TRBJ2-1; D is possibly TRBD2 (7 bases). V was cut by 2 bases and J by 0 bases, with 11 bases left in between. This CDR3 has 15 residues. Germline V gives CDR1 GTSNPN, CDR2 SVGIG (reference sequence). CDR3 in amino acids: CAWSFAGASYNEQFF. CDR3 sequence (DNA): TGTGCCTGGAGTTTTGCGGGGGCCTCCTACAATGAGCAGTTCTTC. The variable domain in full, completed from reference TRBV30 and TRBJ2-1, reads SQTIHQWPATLVQPVGSPLSLECTVEGTSNPNLYWYRQAAGRGLQLLFYSVGIGQISSEVPQNLSASRPQDRQFILSSKKLLLSDSGFYLCAWSFAGASYNEQFFGPGTRLTVL.

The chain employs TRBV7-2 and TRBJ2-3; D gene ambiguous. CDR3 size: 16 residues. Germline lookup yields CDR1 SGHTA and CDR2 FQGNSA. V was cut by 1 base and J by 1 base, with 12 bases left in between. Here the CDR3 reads CASSLGWGSGTDTQYF. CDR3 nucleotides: TGTGCCAGCAGCTTAGGCTGGGGTTCGGGCACAGATACGCAGTATTTT.

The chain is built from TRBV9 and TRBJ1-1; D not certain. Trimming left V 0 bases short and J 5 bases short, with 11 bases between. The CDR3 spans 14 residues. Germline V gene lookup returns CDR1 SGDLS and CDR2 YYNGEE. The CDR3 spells CASSVDQSLTEAFF. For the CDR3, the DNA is TGTGCCAGCAGCGTAGACCAATCATTAACTGAAGCTTTCTTT.

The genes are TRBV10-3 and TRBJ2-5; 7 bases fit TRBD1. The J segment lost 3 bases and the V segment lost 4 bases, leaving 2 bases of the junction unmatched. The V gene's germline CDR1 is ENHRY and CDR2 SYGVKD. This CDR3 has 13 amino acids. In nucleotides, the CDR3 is TGTGCCATCAGTGCCGGGACAGAAGAGACCCAGTACTTC. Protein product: CAISAGTEETQYF.